Listed below are T cell receptor beta chains from one sample, sequenced in a study of human T cells and chemical hapten exposure. One entry per CDR3 protein results from TCRdb running MiXCR on the RACE reads. The sample has some 360,000 distinct CDR3 sequences; less than 6.5% are singletons. The specimen comprised whole blood, sampled in connection with sensitization to the hapten diphenylcyclopropenone (DPC). The receptors shown here come from a woman aged 45-65 years with alopecia areata. Some clones in this sample may be carry-over from other donors' samples. Both conserved end residues are part of each CDR3. D genes are given only for firm matches. Clone size is not always given. Where it is, it says once, few, many or a class for expanded clones.

d_gene: TRBD2
v_gene: TRBV7-2
abundance: -
j_gene: TRBJ2-3
CDR3nt: TGTGCCAGCAGCTTTGGGGGAGGGCCGATTACAGATACGCAGTATTTT
CDR3aa: CASSFGGGPITDTQYF

d_gene: -
v_gene: TRBV18
abundance: many
j_gene: TRBJ2-1
CDR3nt: TGTGCCAGCTCACCCAACCCTACAGTGTACAATGAGCAGTTCTTC
CDR3aa: CASSPNPTVYNEQFF

d_gene: -
v_gene: TRBV5-4
abundance: -
j_gene: TRBJ1-3
CDR3nt: TGTGCCAGCACCTTTGCCGGTGGAAACACCATATATTTT
CDR3aa: CASTFAGGNTIYF

d_gene: -
v_gene: TRBV12-3/TRBV12-4
abundance: -
j_gene: TRBJ1-3
CDR3nt: TGTGCCAGCAGTCAACTCCTGGGGGGGAGCTCTGGAAACACCATATATTTT
CDR3aa: CASSQLLGGSSGNTIYF

d_gene: TRBD1
v_gene: TRBV10-3
abundance: many
j_gene: TRBJ1-3
CDR3nt: TGTGCCATCAAGGTCAACAGGGGCTCTGGAAACACCATATATTTT
CDR3aa: CAIKVNRGSGNTIYF

d_gene: -
v_gene: TRBV10-2
abundance: few
j_gene: TRBJ1-1
CDR3nt: TGCGCCAGCAGTGAGGCATGGAGCAGCACTGAAGCTTTCTTT
CDR3aa: CASSEAWSSTEAFF

d_gene: -
v_gene: TRBV5-1
abundance: -
j_gene: TRBJ1-3
CDR3nt: TGCGCCAGCAGCAGGGCCTCTGGAAACACCATATATTTT
CDR3aa: CASSRASGNTIYF

d_gene: -
v_gene: TRBV28
abundance: -
j_gene: TRBJ2-7
CDR3nt: TGTGCCAGCACCCCCGACCCAGCGAAAGCCTACGAGCAGTACTTC
CDR3aa: CASTPDPAKAYEQYF

d_gene: TRBD2
v_gene: TRBV7-2
abundance: many
j_gene: TRBJ2-3
CDR3nt: TGTGCCAGCAGCTTGTACAGCGGGGCTAGCACAGATACGCAGTATTTT
CDR3aa: CASSLYSGASTDTQYF

d_gene: -
v_gene: TRBV6-2/TRBV6-3
abundance: few
j_gene: TRBJ2-2
CDR3nt: TGTGCCAGCAGTAGACGACGGGTTACAGCCACCGGGGAGCTGTTTTTT
CDR3aa: CASSRRRVTATGELFF

d_gene: TRBD1
v_gene: TRBV30
abundance: many
j_gene: TRBJ2-7
CDR3nt: TGTGCCTGGAGCTTCGGCCAGGGGGCAGGAGAGCAGTACTTC
CDR3aa: CAWSFGQGAGEQYF

d_gene: TRBD2
v_gene: TRBV29-1
abundance: -
j_gene: TRBJ2-2
CDR3nt: TGCAGCGTTAGCGGGAGTTACACCGGGGAGCTGTTTTTT
CDR3aa: CSVSGSYTGELFF

d_gene: TRBD2
v_gene: TRBV9
abundance: -
j_gene: TRBJ2-3
CDR3nt: TGTGCCAGCAGCGACCGGACTAGCGGTATCGATACGCAGTATTTT
CDR3aa: CASSDRTSGIDTQYF

d_gene: -
v_gene: TRBV18
abundance: -
j_gene: TRBJ1-5
CDR3nt: TGTGCCAGCTCACCAGATGTCGGGCCGAATCAGCCCCAGCATTTT
CDR3aa: CASSPDVGPNQPQHF

d_gene: -
v_gene: TRBV20-1
abundance: -
j_gene: TRBJ2-7
CDR3nt: TGCAGTGCTAGAGGAGGGGCAGGGAGCTCCTACGAGCAGTACTTC
CDR3aa: CSARGGAGSSYEQYF